Sequencing of this T cell receptor (beta chain) was carried out in a study of cytomegalovirus exposure and HLA in healthy donors. General observations from the study: One later analysis, an examination of the 90 to 150 validation repertoires, found that first-cohort TCR clusters tended to co-occur in them.

A word on this clone: The antigen is undetermined.

The CDR3 spans 14 residues. From germline, CDR1 is SGHTA and CDR2 FQGTGA. J gave up 0 bases and V 3 bases, and 0 bases lay outside the gene matches. Profiling relied on immunoSEQ multiplex PCR, and the TCRdb table lists in-frame clones only, not all of them. The sample holds some 320,000 clones; approximately 90% are singletons and the top ten take roughly 1.1%. The sample consisted of PBMCs. The origin of this receptor is a woman younger than 45 in good health and CMV-seropositive. J is TRBJ2-3 and V is TRBV7-3, with 7 positions matching TRBD1. The CDR3 DNA reads as TGTGCCAGCAGCTTGGGACAGAGCACAGATACGCAGTATTTT. It codes for CASSLGQSTDTQYF.